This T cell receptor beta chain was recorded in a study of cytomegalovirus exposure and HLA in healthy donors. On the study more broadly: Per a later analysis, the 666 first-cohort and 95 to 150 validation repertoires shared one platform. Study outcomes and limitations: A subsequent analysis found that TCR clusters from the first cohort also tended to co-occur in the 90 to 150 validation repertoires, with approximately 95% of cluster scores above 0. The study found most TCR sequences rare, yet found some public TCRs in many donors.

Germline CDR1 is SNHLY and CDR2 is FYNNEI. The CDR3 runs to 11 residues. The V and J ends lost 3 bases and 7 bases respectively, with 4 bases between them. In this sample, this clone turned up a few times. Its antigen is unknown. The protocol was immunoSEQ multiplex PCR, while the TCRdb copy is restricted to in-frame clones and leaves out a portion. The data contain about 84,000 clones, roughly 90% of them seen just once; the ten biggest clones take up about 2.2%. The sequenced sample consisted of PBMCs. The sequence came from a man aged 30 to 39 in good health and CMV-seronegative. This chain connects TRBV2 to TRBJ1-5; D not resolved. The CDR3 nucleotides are TGTGCCAGCAGTGATAGCCAGCCCCAGCATTTT. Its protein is CASSDSQPQHF.